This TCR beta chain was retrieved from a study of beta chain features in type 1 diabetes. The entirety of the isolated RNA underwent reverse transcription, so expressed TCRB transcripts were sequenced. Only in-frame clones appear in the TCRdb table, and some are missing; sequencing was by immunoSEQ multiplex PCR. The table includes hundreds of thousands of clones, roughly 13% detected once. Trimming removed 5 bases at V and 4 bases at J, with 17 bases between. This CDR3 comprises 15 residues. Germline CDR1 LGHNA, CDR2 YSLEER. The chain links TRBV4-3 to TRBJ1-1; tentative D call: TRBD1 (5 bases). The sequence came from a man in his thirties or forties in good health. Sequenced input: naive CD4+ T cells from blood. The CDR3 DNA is TGCGCCAGCAGCGTAGAACCCACAGGTTCCACTGAAGCTTTCTTT. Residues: CASSVEPTGSTEAFF.